This is a list of T cell receptor beta chains from one sample in a study of identifying expanded T cells in peripheral blood. The data were produced by immunoSEQ multiplex PCR, yet TCRdb's version contains in-frame clones alone and is incomplete. The sample includes about 100,000 clones, over 70% of them seen just once. The specimen sequenced was blood. The origin of the receptors is a person aged 18 to 70 in good health. Both conserved end residues are part of each CDR3. The order of the fields is D gene, clone size, V gene, J gene, CDR3 protein, CDR3 DNA. The D gene is left open where the match is weak. Clone size is stated in some rows and not others, as once, few, many or a class when expanded.

>NA|NA|TRBV2|TRBJ1-5
CASSGGSDNQPQHF
TGTGCCAGCAGTGGCGGGAGTGACAATCAGCCCCAGCATTTT
>NA|NA|TRBV5-1|TRBJ2-1
CASSLSFDEQFF
TGCGCCAGCAGCTTGAGCTTCGATGAGCAGTTCTTC
>NA|NA|TRBV10-3|TRBJ1-2
CAIRALTGYHGYTF
TGTGCCATCAGAGCCCTGACAGGTTATCATGGCTACACCTTC
>NA|NA|TRBV13|TRBJ1-5
CASSLGRGTFKNQPQHF
TGTGCCAGCAGCTTAGGTAGGGGAACGTTCAAGAATCAGCCCCAGCATTTT
>TRBD1|NA|TRBV10-3|TRBJ1-1
CAISDAQGANTEAFF
TGTGCCATCAGTGACGCACAGGGGGCGAACACTGAAGCTTTCTTT
>NA|NA|TRBV7-3|TRBJ2-5
CASSFGPGVQETQYF
TGTGCCAGCAGCTTCGGTCCGGGGGTACAAGAGACCCAGTACTTC
>TRBD2|NA|TRBV29-1|TRBJ2-1
CSVAGLAGYNEQFF
TGCAGCGTTGCCGGACTAGCGGGGTACAATGAGCAGTTCTTC
>TRBD1|NA|TRBV5-1|TRBJ2-1
CASRPTGGPYNEQFF
TGCGCCAGCAGGCCGACAGGGGGGCCTTACAATGAGCAGTTCTTC
>TRBD1|NA|TRBV14|TRBJ1-4
CASRSTGGEKLFF
TGTGCCAGCAGGTCTACAGGGGGTGAAAAACTGTTTTTT
>NA|NA|TRBV27|TRBJ2-3
CASSLTGVDTQYF
TGTGCCAGCAGTTTGACAGGCGTCGATACGCAGTATTTT
>NA|once|TRBV7-8|TRBJ2-7
CASSTHDRGSSSYEQYF
TGTGCCAGCAGCACACACGACCGCGGGTCGAGCTCCTACGAGCAGTACTTC
>TRBD2|NA|TRBV29-1|TRBJ2-2
CSVVLGGTGELFF
TGCAGCGTTGTATTGGGGGGGACCGGGGAGCTGTTTTTT
>NA|NA|TRBV10-3|TRBJ2-6
CAIAEGGPGANVLTF
TGTGCCATCGCCGAGGGGGGGCCTGGGGCCAACGTCCTGACTTTC
>NA|NA|TRBV7-2|TRBJ2-2
CASSRHGELFF
TGTGCCAGCAGCCGCCACGGGGAGCTGTTTTTT
>TRBD1|NA|TRBV19|TRBJ1-1
CASTRTGLNTEAFF
TGTGCCAGTACCCGGACAGGCCTGAACACTGAAGCTTTCTTT
>NA|NA|TRBV10-3|TRBJ1-4
CAISDGAGNNEKLFF
TGTGCCATCAGTGACGGGGCAGGCAATAATGAAAAACTGTTTTTT
>NA|NA|TRBV25-1|TRBJ1-3
CASSPGASGNTIYF
TGTGCCAGCAGTCCAGGGGCGTCGGGAAACACCATATATTTT
>NA|NA|TRBV30|TRBJ1-3
CAHRRQGVLSGNTIYF
TGTGCCCACAGGCGGCAGGGAGTCCTCTCTGGAAACACCATATATTTT
>NA|NA|TRBV9|TRBJ1-1
CASSVRPNTEAFF
TGTGCCAGCAGCGTAAGGCCGAACACTGAAGCTTTCTTT
>NA|NA|TRBV12-5|TRBJ2-7
CASGLRAGSYEQYF
TGTGCTAGTGGTCTAAGGGCCGGGTCCTACGAGCAGTACTTC
>NA|NA|TRBV6-1|TRBJ2-1
CASIGGGPLRGFF
TGTGCCAGCATCGGAGGGGGACCCCTAAGGGGGTTCTTC
>NA|NA|TRBV13|TRBJ2-2
CASSPDLNTGELFF
TGTGCCAGCAGCCCGGACCTAAACACCGGGGAGCTGTTTTTT
>NA|few|TRBV30|TRBJ1-1
CAWSEQMNTEAFF
TGTGCCTGGAGTGAACAGATGAACACTGAAGCTTTCTTT
>TRBD1|NA|TRBV18|TRBJ1-1
CASSPDRATTEAFF
TGTGCCAGCTCACCGGACAGGGCTACCACTGAAGCTTTCTTT
>NA|NA|TRBV4-1|TRBJ1-6
CASSQVEGDNNSPLHF
TGCGCCAGCAGCCAAGTTGAGGGAGATAATAATTCACCCCTCCACTTT
>TRBD1|NA|TRBV5-6|TRBJ2-5
CASSYGGTGMVETQYF
TGTGCCAGCAGCTACGGTGGGACAGGGATGGTGGAGACCCAGTACTTC
>TRBD1|NA|TRBV5-6|TRBJ1-2
CASSLKGGGGYTF
TGTGCCAGCAGCTTGAAAGGGGGCGGAGGCTACACCTTC
>NA|NA|TRBV5-1|TRBJ2-1
CASSLVETQYNEQFF
TGCGCCAGCAGCTTGGTGGAAACGCAGTACAATGAGCAGTTCTTC
>NA|NA|TRBV6-1|TRBJ2-3
CASSEAARSTDTQYF
TGTGCCAGCAGTGAAGCCGCCAGGAGCACAGATACGCAGTATTTT
>NA|once|TRBV12-2|TRBJ1-6
CAPWGLSSYNSPLHF
TGTGCCCCATGGGGGCTAAGCTCCTATAATTCACCCCTCCACTTT
>NA|NA|TRBV25-1|TRBJ2-2
CASRISGLNTGELFF
TGTGCCAGCAGGATTTCGGGGCTAAACACCGGGGAGCTGTTTTTT
>NA|NA|TRBV6-6|TRBJ1-5
CASSYSLTGSNQPQHF
TGTGCCAGCAGTTACTCTCTCACAGGCTCCAATCAGCCCCAGCATTTT
>NA|NA|TRBV13|TRBJ2-3
CASSAHRSASTDTQYF
TGTGCCAGCAGCGCCCACAGGAGTGCTAGCACAGATACGCAGTATTTT
>TRBD1|once|TRBV9|TRBJ2-5
CASSGGTGTQETQYF
TGTGCCAGCAGCGGGGGGACAGGGACCCAAGAGACCCAGTACTTC
>NA|once|TRBV2|TRBJ1-2
CASSVSGVGYGYTF
TGTGCCAGCAGTGTATCAGGGGTAGGCTATGGCTACACCTTC
>TRBD1|NA|TRBV29-1|TRBJ1-1
CSVRRTGYTEAFF
TGCAGCGTCCGGAGGACAGGTTACACTGAAGCTTTCTTT
>TRBD1|once|TRBV29-1|TRBJ2-5
CSVGGQGWSETQYF
TGCAGCGTTGGGGGACAGGGCTGGTCGGAGACCCAGTACTTC
>NA|NA|TRBV10-3|TRBJ2-7
CAIRSGDYEQYF
TGTGCCATCAGAAGCGGAGACTACGAGCAGTACTTC
>NA|NA|TRBV13|TRBJ1-1
CASSLNLGPGTEAFF
TGTGCCAGCAGCTTGAATCTGGGTCCTGGCACTGAAGCTTTCTTT
>NA|NA|TRBV4-2|TRBJ1-5
CASSPRGYSNQPQHF
TGTGCCAGCAGCCCCCGGGGATATAGCAATCAGCCCCAGCATTTT
>NA|NA|TRBV5-1|TRBJ2-1
CASSLYTGPEGNEQFF
TGCGCCAGCAGCTTGTACACAGGCCCCGAGGGGAATGAGCAGTTCTTC